This T cell receptor beta chain was documented in a study of blood T cells in healthy people across ages. Worth noting for this clonotype: Its antigen is still unknown.

Using a J-beta primer mix together with a sample-barcoded 5' primer, a second PCR was run for roughly 6 to 12 cycles. Each CDR3 protein gets one entry after TCRdb re-called the 5' RACE reads with MiXCR. The sample yields approximately 960,000 distinct CDR3 sequences, around 29% seen once. The authors extracted at least 6 micrograms of total RNA per sample. This CDR3 contains 17 residues. Germline CDR1 is SGHTA and CDR2 is FQGNSA. Trimming shortened V by 5 bases and J by 3 bases, and 22 bases separated the two germline ends. Study results and caveats: Long-lived donors exceeded aged donors in naive CD4+ cells and diversity.

This same sample was also taken into another study, of T cells of mothers and their children. This second report adds: A few healthy Caucasian mothers gave samples, and so did their six children. No persistent microchimeric T cell clones were detected at around 90 clones per million clonotypes sensitivity.

The V call is TRBV7-2, the J call TRBJ1-2, with D unclear. The sample was blood. This TCR was recovered from a woman between 35 and 50 years old in good health. The CDR3 reads CASSLEFVAATYYGYTF. CDR3 nucleotides: TGTGCCAGCAGCCTCGAGTTTGTGGCCGCTACTTACTATGGCTACACCTTC.